These 17 T cell receptor beta chains originate from one sample sequenced in a study of blood T cell repertoires in COVID-19. Using immunoSEQ multiplex PCR, the repertoire was profiled, and TCRdb retains in-frame clones only, with some absent. The sample yields fewer than 250,000 clones, about 80% seen once. Sequenced material: PBMCs or T cells enriched from blood (not recorded which). These receptors originate from a woman aged 40 to 55 who had been exposed to COVID-19.

This chain joins TRBV20-1 and TRBJ2-7; D gene ambiguous. The germline V gene encodes CDR1 DFQATT and CDR2 SNEGSKA (reference sequence). The CDR3 totals 11 residues. V lost 3 bases and J 2 bases, leaving 5 bases between the germline ends. This chain's CDR3 is CSARIAYEQYF. The CDR3 region has the DNA TGCAGTGCTAGGATAGCCTACGAGCAGTACTTC.

The chain uses TRBV11-2 and TRBJ2-1; 9 bases align to TRBD1. There are 15 residues in the CDR3. Trimming at V came to 4 bases and at J to 4 bases, leaving 5 bases not matched to a gene. CDR1 and CDR2 from the germline V gene are SGHAT and FQNNGV. The CDR3 nucleotides read TGTGCCAGCAGCTCCGGGACAGGGTCGTACAATGAGCAGTTCTTC. Translating it yields CASSSGTGSYNEQFF.

This clone has only a few counts. The CDR3: CASSDEGQSTGELFF. CDR3 nucleotides: TGTGCCAGCAGTGATGAGGGCCAGAGCACCGGGGAGCTGTTTTTT. V is TRBV2 and J is TRBJ2-2, with D possibly matching TRBD2 (5 bases). V lost 3 bases and J 4 bases, leaving 12 bases between the germline ends. The germline V gene encodes CDR1 SNHLY and CDR2 FYNNEI. The CDR3 is made up of 15 amino acids.

This rearrangement joins TRBV28 to TRBJ1-1; D gene uncertain. Germline V gives CDR1 MDHEN, CDR2 SYDVKM. CDR3 length equals 14 residues. Trimming left V 6 bases short and J 4 bases short, with 15 bases between. In DNA, the CDR3 is TGTGCCAGCAGCCTCGGTCCAAAAAGCACTGAAGCTTTCTTT. Its translation is CASSLGPKSTEAFF.

The V call is TRBV7-8, the J call TRBJ1-1, with TRBD1 identical over 8 bases. V dropped 3 bases and J dropped 4; count of bases not matched to a gene: 7. The germline V gene has CDR1 SGHVS and CDR2 FQNEAQ. The CDR3 consists of 15 residues. CDR3 nucleotides: TGTGCCAGCAGCTTGACAGCACAGGGGGGCACTGAAGCTTTCTTT. The encoded protein is CASSLTAQGGTEAFF. Full variable domain (remainder filled in from reference TRBV7-8 and TRBJ1-1): GAGVSQSPRYKVAKRGQDVALRCDPISGHVSLFWYQQALGQGPEFLTYFQNEAQLDKSGLPSDRFFAERPEGSVSTLKIQRTQQEDSAVYLCASSLTAQGGTEAFFGQGTRLTVV.

V is TRBV19 and J is TRBJ1-2, with 9 bases that match TRBD1. After removal of 8 bases from V and 4 bases from J, the junction contained 20 bases not matched to a gene. This CDR3 spans 18 amino acids. Germline-derived CDR1 and CDR2 are LNHDA and SQIVND (reference sequence). The CDR3 nucleotides are TGTGCCAGTGGAAGTATGGGGAGGACAGGGGTATCAAGCTATGGCTACACCTTC. Translating it yields CASGSMGRTGVSSYGYTF.

The rearrangement joins TRBV28 to TRBJ1-1, with D hard to call. Germline-derived CDR1 and CDR2 are MDHEN and SYDVKM. This CDR3 has 14 residues. Deletions cut 5 bases from V and 0 bases from J, with 10 bases between. This CDR3 is CASSRPLMNTEAFF. In nucleotides, the CDR3 is TGTGCCAGCAGTCGTCCTCTAATGAACACTGAAGCTTTCTTT.

The chain recombines TRBV5-5 with TRBJ2-7; 7 bases map to TRBD1. The CDR3 totals 13 residues. CDR1 is SGHKS and CDR2 is YYEKEE in the germline V gene (reference sequence). V was pared by 2 bases and J by 2 bases, with 1 base of the junction left unmatched. DNA for the CDR3: TGTGCCAGCAGCTTCGGACAGGCCTACGAGCAGTACTTC. This translates into CASSFGQAYEQYF.

This clone has just one count. DNA for the CDR3: TGTGCCAGCAGCCTAGAGGCCCCCCTTGGACAGGGGACATACGAGCAGTACTTC. Encoded protein: CASSLEAPLGQGTYEQYF. V usage is TRBV7-2 and J usage is TRBJ2-7; 9 nucleotides agree with TRBD1. Germline V lookup: CDR1 SGHTA, CDR2 FQGNSA. With 5 bases clipped from V and 4 bases from J, the junction kept 18 bases outside the gene matches. The CDR3 has 18 amino acids.

A few counts support this clone. J is TRBJ2-1 and V is TRBV20-1; D not resolved. V lost 1 base to trimming and J lost 5 bases, with 3 bases between them. Germline values: CDR1 DFQATT, CDR2 SNEGSKA (reference sequence). The CDR3 covers 11 residues. The CDR3, as DNA: TGCAGTGCTAGAGGGCACAATGAGCAGTTCTTC. It is translated as CSARGHNEQFF.

The CDR3 sequence is CASTPGEQVRLSYGYTF. CDR3 DNA: TGCGCCAGCACCCCCGGGGAGCAGGTTCGGCTAAGCTATGGCTACACCTTC. The V and J genes are TRBV5-1 and TRBJ1-2, with D unclear. The V gene's germline CDR1 is SGHRS and CDR2 YFSETQ. V shed 6 bases and J shed 4 bases, with 25 bases lying between them. This CDR3 spans 17 amino acids.

The chain joins TRBV7-9 to TRBJ2-2, with D maybe TRBD1 (6 bases). CDR1 is SEHNR and CDR2 is FQNEAQ in the germline V gene (reference sequence). This CDR3 has 16 residues. Trimming removed 5 bases at V and 0 bases at J, with 13 bases between. The CDR3 DNA reads as TGTGCCAGCAGCCAGCCGACAGGCGCGAACACCGGGGAGCTGTTTTTT. It translates to CASSQPTGANTGELFF.

The J gene is TRBJ1-5, the V gene TRBV2, with D possibly matching TRBD1 (5 bases). Germline-derived CDR1 and CDR2 are SNHLY and FYNNEI. Trimming shortened V by 5 bases and J by 6 bases, and 11 bases separated the two germline ends. CDR3 length equals 13 residues. DNA of the CDR3: TGTGCCAGCAGTCCCGAACAGGTTCAGCCCCAGCATTTT. Amino acids: CASSPEQVQPQHF.

This clone was detected only once. The gene calls are TRBV9 and TRBJ2-2; 7 positions agree with TRBD2. V shed 0 bases, J shed 6 bases, and the junction held 2 bases outside the gene matches. There are 14 residues in the CDR3. Germline lookup yields CDR1 SGDLS and CDR2 YYNGEE. The CDR3 here is CASSVAGGSGELFF. The CDR3 bases are TGTGCCAGCAGCGTAGCGGGGGGATCCGGGGAGCTGTTTTTT.

V gene TRBV3-1 (or the pseudogene TRBV3-2) combines with J gene TRBJ2-7, with D possibly TRBD2 on 5 matching bases. In germline, CDR1 is LGHDT, CDR2 YNNKEL (reference sequence). The CDR3 contains 13 residues. Trimming cost V 8 bases and J 2 bases, with 13 bases left between them. This chain's CDR3 is CASGPRTAYEQYF. In DNA form, the CDR3 reads TGTGCCAGCGGACCAAGGACTGCCTACGAGCAGTACTTC.

This chain links TRBV7-3 with TRBJ2-2, with TRBD2 identical over 10 bases. The germline CDR1 and CDR2 sequences are SGHTA and FQGTGA. Trimming cost V 1 base and J 6 bases; bases outside gene matches: 17. This CDR3 has 20 amino acids. As DNA, the CDR3 is TGTGCCAGCAGCTTAATCTATCCGGACAGCGGGGGGGTCCCGGCCGGGGAGCTGTTTTTT. It specifies CASSLIYPDSGGVPAGELFF.

This chain connects TRBV7-2 to TRBJ2-5; 8 nucleotides align to TRBD2. Germline trimming cut 7 bases from V and 3 bases from J; bases unmatched to any gene: 10. The CDR3 extends over 15 amino acids. CDR1 is SGHTA and CDR2 is FQGNSA in the germline V gene. The CDR3 DNA reads as TGTGCCAGCACCCCCGGTAGCGGGACCAAAGAGACCCAGTACTTC. This translates into CASTPGSGTKETQYF.